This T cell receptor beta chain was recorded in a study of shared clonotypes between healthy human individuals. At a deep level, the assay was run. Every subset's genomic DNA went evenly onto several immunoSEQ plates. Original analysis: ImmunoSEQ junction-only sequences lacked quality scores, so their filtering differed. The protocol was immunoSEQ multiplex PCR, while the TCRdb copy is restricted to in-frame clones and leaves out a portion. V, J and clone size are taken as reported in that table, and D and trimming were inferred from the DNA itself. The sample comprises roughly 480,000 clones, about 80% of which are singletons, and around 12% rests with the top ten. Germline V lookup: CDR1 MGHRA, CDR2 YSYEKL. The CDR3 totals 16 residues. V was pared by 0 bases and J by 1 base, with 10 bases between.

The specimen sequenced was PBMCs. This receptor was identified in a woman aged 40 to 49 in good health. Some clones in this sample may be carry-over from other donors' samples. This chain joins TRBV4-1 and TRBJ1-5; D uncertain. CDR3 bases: TGCGCCAGCAGCCAAGAACCCCTGGGCAGCAATCAGCCCCAGCATTTT. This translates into CASSQEPLGSNQPQHF.